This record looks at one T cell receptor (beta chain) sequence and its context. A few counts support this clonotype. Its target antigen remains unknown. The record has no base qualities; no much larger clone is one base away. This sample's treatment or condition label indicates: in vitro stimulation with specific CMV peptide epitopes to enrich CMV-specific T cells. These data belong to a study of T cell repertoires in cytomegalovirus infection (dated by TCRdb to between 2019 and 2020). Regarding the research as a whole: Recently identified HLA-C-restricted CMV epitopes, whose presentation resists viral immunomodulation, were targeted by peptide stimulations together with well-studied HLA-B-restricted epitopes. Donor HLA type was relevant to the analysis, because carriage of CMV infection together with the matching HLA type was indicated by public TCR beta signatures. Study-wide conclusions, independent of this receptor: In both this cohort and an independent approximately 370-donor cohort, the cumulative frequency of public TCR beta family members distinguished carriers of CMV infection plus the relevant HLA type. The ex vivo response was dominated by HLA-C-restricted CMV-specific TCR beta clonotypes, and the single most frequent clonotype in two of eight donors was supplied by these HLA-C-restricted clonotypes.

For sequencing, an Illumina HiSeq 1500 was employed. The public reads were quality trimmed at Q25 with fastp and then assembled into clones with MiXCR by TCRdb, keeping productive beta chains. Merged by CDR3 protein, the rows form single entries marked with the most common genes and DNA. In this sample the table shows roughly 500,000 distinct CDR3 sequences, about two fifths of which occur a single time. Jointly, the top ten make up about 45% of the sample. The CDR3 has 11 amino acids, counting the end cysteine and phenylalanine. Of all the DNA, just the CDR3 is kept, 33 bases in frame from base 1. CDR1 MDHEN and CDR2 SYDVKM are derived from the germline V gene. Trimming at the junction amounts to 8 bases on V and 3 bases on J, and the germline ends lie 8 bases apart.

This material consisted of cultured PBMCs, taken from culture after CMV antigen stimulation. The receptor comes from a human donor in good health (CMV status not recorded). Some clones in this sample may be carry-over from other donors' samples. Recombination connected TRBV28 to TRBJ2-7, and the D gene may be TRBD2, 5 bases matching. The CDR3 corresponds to CASHGGYEQYF. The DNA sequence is TGTGCCAGCCATGGAGGCTACGAGCAGTACTTC.